A single sample is the source of the 20 T cell receptor beta chains below, sequenced in a study of identical twins. TCRdb recomputed calls from the 5' RACE reads with MiXCR, one row per CDR3 protein. The sample holds 200,000 to 250,000 distinct CDR3 sequences; 7.5% are singletons and the top ten take around 2.1%. These data were also reused for a study on yellow fever vaccine responses in identical twins.

Sequencing was performed on memory (CD45RO+) T cells sorted from blood. These TCRs come from a woman aged 18-35 years in good health.

This clonotype was counted only a few times. This chain connects TRBV6-2 or TRBV6-3 to TRBJ2-1; TRBD2 matches 7 bases. The CDR3 runs to 14 residues. The J segment lost 3 bases and the V segment lost 5 bases, leaving 4 bases of the junction unmatched. Germline lookup yields CDR1 MNHEY and CDR2 SVGEGT. The CDR3 coding sequence is TGTGCCAGCAGTGAGACTAGCATCTACAATGAGCAGTTCTTC. Protein: CASSETSIYNEQFF.

This clonotype was observed many times. This rearrangement joins TRBV7-6 to TRBJ2-7, with 8 bases that match TRBD2. The length of the CDR3 is 14 residues. The germline V gene has CDR1 SGHVS and CDR2 FNYEAQ. Trimming cost V 2 bases and J 12 bases; bases outside gene matches: 12. The CDR3 region has the DNA TGTGCCAGCAGCTTATCTAGTCTAGCGGGCGGACGGTACTTC. Its protein product is CASSLSSLAGGRYF. Together with reference TRBV7-6 and TRBJ2-7, the CDR3 gives the full variable domain: GAGVSQSPRYKVTKRGQDVALRCDPISGHVSLYWYRQALGQGPEFLTYFNYEAQQDKSGLPNDRFSAERPEGSISTLTIQRTEQRDSAMYRCASSLSSLAGGRYFGPGTRLTVT.

The V gene is TRBV9, the J gene TRBJ2-2; maybe TRBD2 (6 bases). The V end lost 4 bases, the J end lost 7 bases, and 20 bases lay between the germline ends. The germline V gene has CDR1 SGDLS and CDR2 YYNGEE. CDR3 size: 16 residues. In DNA form, the CDR3 reads TGTGCCAGCAGCTTACTATCGGGGGATCACAACGGGGAGCTGTTTTTT. This codes for CASSLLSGDHNGELFF.

The genes are TRBV5-8 and TRBJ2-5, with D possibly TRBD1 on 5 matching bases. CDR3 size: 15 residues. The V end was cut by 0 bases, the J end by 7 bases, with 16 bases between. CDR1 and CDR2 (germline): SGHTS, YDEGEE. The CDR3 DNA is TGTGCCAGCAGCTTGGGACAGATACTGGACGGGACCCAGTACTTC. Amino acid sequence: CASSLGQILDGTQYF. The complete variable domain, with remaining parts taken from reference TRBV5-8 and TRBJ2-5, reads EAGVTQSPTHLIKTRGQQATLRCSPISGHTSVYWYQQALGLGLQFLLWYDEGEERNRGNFPPRFSGRQFPNYSSELNVNALELEDSALYLCASSLGQILDGTQYFGPGTRLLVL.

Comment on this clonotype: One junction end disagrees with the germline gene, perhaps due to a read error. The chain recombines TRBV11-2 with TRBJ2-1, with 8 bases lining up with TRBD1. The CDR3 has 16 amino acids. The germline V gene encodes CDR1 SGHAT and CDR2 FQNNGV. The CDR3, as DNA: TGTGCCAGCAGCTTAGGGCACGGGACAGGTTACAATGAGCGGTTCTTC. Translation gives CASSLGHGTGYNERFF.

A remark on this clonotype: This sequence may be a read error, since a much larger clone differs from it by one base. CDR3 amino acids: CASSLAASGAQETPYF. The CDR3 DNA reads TGCGCCAGCAGCTTGGCCGCTAGCGGGGCCCAAGAGACCCCGTACTTC. This chain uses TRBV5-1 with TRBJ2-5, with 9 nucleotides matching TRBD2. CDR1 SGHRS and CDR2 YFSETQ come from the germline V gene. The CDR3 loop spans 16 amino acids.

Concerning this clonotype itself: A much larger clone lies a single base off, so this may be a read error. This rearrangement joins TRBV7-9 to TRBJ2-5, with 7 bases aligning to TRBD1. The end of the DNA fits TRBJ2-1 better, so the J call may be wrong. In germline, CDR1 is SEHNR, CDR2 FQNEAQ (reference sequence). The CDR3 length is 14 residues. Written as DNA, the CDR3 is TGTGCCAGCAGCCCCCCGGACAGGACAGAGACCCAGTTCTTC. This encodes CASSPPDRTETQFF.

This clonotype was seen more than once but under ten times. This chain uses TRBV4-1 with TRBJ1-4; D not resolved. This CDR3 contains 15 residues. Germline V gene lookup returns CDR1 MGHRA and CDR2 YSYEKL. V gave up 2 bases and J gave up 6 bases, with 13 bases separating them. The DNA for the CDR3 is TGCGCCAGCAGCCAACCTGGAGGTTCGGATGAAAAACTGTTTTTT. Translation: CASSQPGGSDEKLFF.

The V gene is TRBV9, the J gene TRBJ1-4; TRBD1 might be the D (6 bases). The CDR3 is 15 residues long. V was shortened by 4 bases and J by 4 bases, with 14 bases between the two germline ends. Germline V gives CDR1 SGDLS, CDR2 YYNGEE. The CDR3 DNA follows: TGTGCCAGCAGCCCCCAGGGGACACGTAATGAAAAACTGTTTTTT. This translates into CASSPQGTRNEKLFF.

This clonotype turned up a few times. The chain is built from TRBV12-5 and TRBJ2-3; D may be TRBD1 (5 bases). Deletions cut 1 base from V and 0 bases from J, with 8 bases between. Germline V gene lookup returns CDR1 LGHNT and CDR2 FRNRAP. The length of the CDR3 is 15 residues. CDR3 in DNA: TGTGCTAGTGGTTTGGGCCAGGGAAGCACAGATACGCAGTATTTT. Protein product: CASGLGQGSTDTQYF.

The rearrangement uses TRBV4-3 and TRBJ2-7; 9 bases agree with TRBD1. Germline CDR1 reads LGHNA; CDR2 reads YSLEER. Losses at the gene ends were 4 bases for V and 2 bases for J; bases not matched to a gene: 3. The CDR3 has 14 amino acids. For the CDR3, the DNA is TGCGCCAGCAGCCGGACAGGGGAAACCTACGAGCAGTACTTC. Translation gives CASSRTGETYEQYF.

This clonotype was seen a handful of times. The chain carries TRBV7-2 and TRBJ2-3; possibly TRBD1 for D (5 bases). The germline V gene encodes CDR1 SGHTA and CDR2 FQGNSA. The CDR3 covers 14 residues. V gave up 3 bases and J gave up 5 bases, with 12 bases separating them. The CDR3 DNA sequence: TGTGCCAGCAGCTTGGAAGGCAGGGTAGATACGCAGTATTTT. Its translation: CASSLEGRVDTQYF.

V gene TRBV5-6 combines with J gene TRBJ2-4, with D unresolved. V was pared by 8 bases and J by 9 bases, with 18 bases between. The germline V gene has CDR1 SGHDT and CDR2 YYEEEE. The CDR3 length is 13 residues. CDR3 nucleotides: TGTGCCAGGGGCTCCAGGCGGATGGCCATTCAGTACTTC. This gives the protein CARGSRRMAIQYF.

A few counts support this clonotype. V is TRBV28 and J is TRBJ2-5; 11 bases match TRBD2. Germline V CDR1 and CDR2: MDHEN, SYDVKM. Germline trimming cut 4 bases from V and 7 bases from J; bases unmatched to any gene: 8. There are 15 residues in the CDR3. CDR3 bases: TGTGCCAGCAGTTCCATAGCGGGGGGGCGTGGGACCCAGTACTTC. It translates to CASSSIAGGRGTQYF.

Many counts were recorded for this clonotype. J is TRBJ2-2 and V is TRBV5-1; D might be TRBD2 (5 bases). Per the germline V gene, CDR1 is SGHRS and CDR2 is YFSETQ. This CDR3 has 13 amino acids. Trimming left V 7 bases short and J 2 bases short, with 9 bases between. CDR3: CASRTGNTGELFF. CDR3 DNA: TGCGCCAGCCGGACGGGAAACACCGGGGAGCTGTTTTTT.

J is TRBJ2-3 and V is TRBV11-3; perhaps TRBD2 as D (6 bases). There are 15 residues in the CDR3. Trimming took off 1 base at V and 4 bases at J, with 12 bases between the two ends. Germline V gene sequence: CDR1 SGHNT, CDR2 YENEEA. CDR3: CASSLGGGEADTQYF. In nucleotides, the CDR3 is TGTGCCAGCAGCTTAGGAGGCGGGGAAGCAGATACGCAGTATTTT.

This chain connects TRBV3-1 to TRBJ1-5; D gene ambiguous. The CDR3 extends over 14 amino acids. The germline V and J ends were trimmed by 3 bases and 0 bases, with 6 bases remaining between them. Germline-derived CDR1 and CDR2 are LGHDT and YNNKEL (reference sequence). The CDR3 region has the DNA TGTGCCAGCAGCCAGAGTTATAGCAATCAGCCCCAGCATTTT. Its protein product is CASSQSYSNQPQHF.

This chain connects TRBV29-1 to TRBJ2-1; the match to TRBD1 covers 7 bases. Germline CDR1 is SQVTM and CDR2 is ANQGSEA. The ends lost 5 bases at V and 1 base at J; junction bases unmatched: 5. The CDR3 totals 14 residues. This CDR3 is CSVWDSRSYNEQFF. Here the CDR3 DNA reads TGCAGCGTTTGGGACAGTAGATCCTACAATGAGCAGTTCTTC.

The CDR3 DNA reads as TGTGCCAGCAGTGGGCCGGGGGACGGACTACAGCAGTTCTTC. This gives the protein CASSGPGDGLQQFF. The gene calls are TRBV2 and TRBJ2-1; tentatively, D is TRBD2 (6 bases). Trimming pared 4 bases from V and 11 bases from J, leaving 18 bases between. Per the germline V gene, CDR1 is SNHLY and CDR2 is FYNNEI. CDR3 size: 14 residues. The whole variable domain, filled in from reference TRBV2 and TRBJ2-1, reads EPEVTQTPSHQVTQMGQEVILRCVPISNHLYFYWYRQILGQKVEFLVSFYNNEISEKSEIFDDQFSVERPDGSNFTLKIRSTKLEDSAMYFCASSGPGDGLQQFFGPGTRLTVL.

There are a few counts of this clonotype. The chain has TRBV6-2 or TRBV6-3 and TRBJ2-6; D not certain. The germline V gene encodes CDR1 MNHEY and CDR2 SVGEGT. CDR3 size: 15 residues. The V end lost 7 bases, the J end lost 2 bases, and 12 bases lay between the germline ends. CDR3 sequence (DNA): TGTGCCAGCACCCCTAGGGCCGCTGGGGCCAACGTCCTGACTTTC. Translation: CASTPRAAGANVLTF.